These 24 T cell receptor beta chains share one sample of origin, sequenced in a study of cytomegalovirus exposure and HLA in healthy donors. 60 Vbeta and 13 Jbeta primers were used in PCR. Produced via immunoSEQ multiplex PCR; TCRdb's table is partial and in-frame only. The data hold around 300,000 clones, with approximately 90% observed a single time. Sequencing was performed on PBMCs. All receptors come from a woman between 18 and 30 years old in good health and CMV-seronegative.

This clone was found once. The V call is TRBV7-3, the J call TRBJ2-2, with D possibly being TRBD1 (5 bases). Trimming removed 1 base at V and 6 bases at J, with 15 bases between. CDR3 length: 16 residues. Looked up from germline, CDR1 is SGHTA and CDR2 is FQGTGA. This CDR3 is CASSLKGQGRAGELFF. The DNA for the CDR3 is TGTGCCAGCAGCTTAAAAGGGCAGGGCAGGGCCGGGGAGCTGTTTTTT.

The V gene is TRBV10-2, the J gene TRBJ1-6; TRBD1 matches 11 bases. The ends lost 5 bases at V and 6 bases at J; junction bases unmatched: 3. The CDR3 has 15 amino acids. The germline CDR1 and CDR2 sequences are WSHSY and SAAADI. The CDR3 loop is CASSPGQGANSPLHF. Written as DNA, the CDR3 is TGCGCCAGCAGTCCTGGACAGGGGGCTAATTCACCCCTCCACTTT.

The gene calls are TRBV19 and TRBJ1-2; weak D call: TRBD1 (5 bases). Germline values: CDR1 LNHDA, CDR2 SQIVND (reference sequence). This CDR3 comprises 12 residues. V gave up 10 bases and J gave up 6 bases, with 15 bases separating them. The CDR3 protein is CAIPGGKDGYTF. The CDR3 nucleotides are TGTGCCATTCCTGGGGGGAAGGATGGCTACACCTTC. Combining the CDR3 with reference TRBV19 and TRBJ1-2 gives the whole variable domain DGGITQSPKYLFRKEGQNVTLSCEQNLNHDAMYWYRQDPGQGLRLIYYSQIVNDFQKGDIAEGYSVSREKKESFPLTVTSAQKNPTAFYLCAIPGGKDGYTFGSGTRLTVV.

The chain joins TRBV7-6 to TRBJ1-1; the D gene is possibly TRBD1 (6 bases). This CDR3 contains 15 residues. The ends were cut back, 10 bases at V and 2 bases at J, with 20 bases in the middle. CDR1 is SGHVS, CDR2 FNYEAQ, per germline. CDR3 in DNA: TGTGCCATAACTTTACCCCAACAGGGAAACACTGAAGCTTTCTTT. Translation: CAITLPQQGNTEAFF.

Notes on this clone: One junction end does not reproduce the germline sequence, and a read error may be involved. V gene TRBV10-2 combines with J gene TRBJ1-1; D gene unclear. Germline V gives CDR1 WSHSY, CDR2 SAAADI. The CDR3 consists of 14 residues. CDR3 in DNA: TGCGCCAGCAGTGAAACTAGAGTGAACGCTGAAGCTTTCTTT. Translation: CASSETRVNAEAFF.

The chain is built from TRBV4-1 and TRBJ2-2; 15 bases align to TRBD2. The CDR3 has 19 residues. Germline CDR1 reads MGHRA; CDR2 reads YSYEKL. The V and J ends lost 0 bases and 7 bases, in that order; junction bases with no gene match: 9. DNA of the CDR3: TGCGCCAGCAGCCAAGATGGACTAGCGGGGGGGGCTTGGGGCGGGGAGCTGTTTTTT. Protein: CASSQDGLAGGAWGGELFF.

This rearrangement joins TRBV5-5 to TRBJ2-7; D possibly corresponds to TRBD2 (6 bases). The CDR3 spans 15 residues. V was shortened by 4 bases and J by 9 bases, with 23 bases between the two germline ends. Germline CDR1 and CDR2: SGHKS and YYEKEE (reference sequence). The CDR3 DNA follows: TGTGCCAGCAGCCCAGGGTCAGCCAATCTCGGGGGGCAGTACTTC. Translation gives CASSPGSANLGGQYF.

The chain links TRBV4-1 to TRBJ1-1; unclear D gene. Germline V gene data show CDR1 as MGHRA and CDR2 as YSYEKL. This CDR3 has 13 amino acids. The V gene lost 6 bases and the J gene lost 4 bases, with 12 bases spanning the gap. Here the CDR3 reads CASSFVEATEAFF. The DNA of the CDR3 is TGCGCCAGCAGTTTCGTGGAGGCCACTGAAGCTTTCTTT.

The CDR3 loop reads CASSLQGVPTNEKLFF. The CDR3 region has the DNA TGTGCCAGCAGCTTACAGGGGGTTCCAACTAATGAAAAACTGTTTTTT. The rearrangement uses TRBV7-8 and TRBJ1-4, with TRBD1 identical over 7 bases. Germline assignment: CDR1 SGHVS and CDR2 FQNEAQ. This CDR3 is 16 amino acids long. After removal of 2 bases from V and 0 bases from J, the junction contained 3 bases not matched to a gene.

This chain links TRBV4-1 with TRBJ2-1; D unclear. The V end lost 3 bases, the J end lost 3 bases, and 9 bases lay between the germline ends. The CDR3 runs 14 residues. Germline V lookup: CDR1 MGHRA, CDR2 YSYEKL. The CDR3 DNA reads TGCGCCAGCAGCCAGGTCAGGAACTACAATGAGCAGTTCTTC. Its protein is CASSQVRNYNEQFF.

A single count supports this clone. CDR3 bases: TGTGCCAGCAGCTCCCGGAGGACAGGGGGGGCCCCTCGTGGAAACACCATATATTTT. Translation gives CASSSRRTGGAPRGNTIYF. This chain connects TRBV7-9 to TRBJ1-3; 10 nucleotides line up with TRBD1. Trimming removed 4 bases from V and 3 bases from J; junction bases left unmatched: 15. Germline CDR1 SEHNR, CDR2 FQNEAQ (reference sequence). This CDR3 is 19 amino acids long.

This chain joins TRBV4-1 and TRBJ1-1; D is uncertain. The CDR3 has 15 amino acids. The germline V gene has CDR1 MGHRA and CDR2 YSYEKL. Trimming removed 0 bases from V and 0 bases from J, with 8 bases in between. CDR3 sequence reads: CASSQEPVMNTEAFF. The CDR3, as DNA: TGCGCCAGCAGCCAAGAGCCGGTAATGAACACTGAAGCTTTCTTT.

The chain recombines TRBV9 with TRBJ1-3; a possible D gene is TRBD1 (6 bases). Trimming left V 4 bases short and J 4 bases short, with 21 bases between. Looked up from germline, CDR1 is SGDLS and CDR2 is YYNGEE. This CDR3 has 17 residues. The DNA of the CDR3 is TGTGCCAGCAGCTATACGTTTGGGGGGGGCTCGGGAAACACCATATATTTT. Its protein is CASSYTFGGGSGNTIYF.

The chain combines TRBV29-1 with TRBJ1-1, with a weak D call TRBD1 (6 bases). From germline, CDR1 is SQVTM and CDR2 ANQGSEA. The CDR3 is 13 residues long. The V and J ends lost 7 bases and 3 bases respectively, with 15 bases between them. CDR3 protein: CSALGQGHTEAFF. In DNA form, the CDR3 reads TGCAGCGCCCTTGGGCAGGGGCACACTGAAGCTTTCTTT.

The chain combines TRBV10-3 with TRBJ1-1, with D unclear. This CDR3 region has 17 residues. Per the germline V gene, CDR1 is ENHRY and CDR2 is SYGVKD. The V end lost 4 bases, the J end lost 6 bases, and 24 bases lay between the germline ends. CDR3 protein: CAISGDSSDKAYPEAFF. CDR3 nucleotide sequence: TGTGCCATCAGTGGAGACTCGAGTGATAAGGCTTACCCTGAAGCTTTCTTT.

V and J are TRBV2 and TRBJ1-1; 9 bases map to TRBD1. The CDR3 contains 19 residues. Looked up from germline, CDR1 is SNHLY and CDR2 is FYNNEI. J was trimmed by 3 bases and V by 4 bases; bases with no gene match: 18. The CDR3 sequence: CASSVGTGSRRGRHTEAFF. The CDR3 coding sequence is TGTGCCAGCAGTGTAGGGACAGGGTCGCGTCGGGGTCGGCACACTGAAGCTTTCTTT.

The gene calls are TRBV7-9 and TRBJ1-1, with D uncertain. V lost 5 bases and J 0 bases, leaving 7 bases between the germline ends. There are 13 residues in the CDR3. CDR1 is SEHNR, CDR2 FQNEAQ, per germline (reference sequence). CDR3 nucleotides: TGTGCCAGCAGCCCCAGTATGAACACTGAAGCTTTCTTT. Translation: CASSPSMNTEAFF.

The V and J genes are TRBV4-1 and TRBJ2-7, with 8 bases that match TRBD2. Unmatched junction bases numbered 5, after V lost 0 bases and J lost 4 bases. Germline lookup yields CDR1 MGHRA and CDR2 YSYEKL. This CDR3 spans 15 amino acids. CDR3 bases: TGCGCCAGCAGCCAAGAAGCCGGGGGGGCGTACGAGCAGTACTTC. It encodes CASSQEAGGAYEQYF.

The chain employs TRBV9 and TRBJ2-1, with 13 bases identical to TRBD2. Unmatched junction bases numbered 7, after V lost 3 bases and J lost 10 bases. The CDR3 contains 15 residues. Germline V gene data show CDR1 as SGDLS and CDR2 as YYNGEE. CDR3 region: CASSAGTSGVTEQFF. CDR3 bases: TGTGCCAGCAGCGCCGGGACTAGCGGGGTAACGGAGCAGTTCTTC.

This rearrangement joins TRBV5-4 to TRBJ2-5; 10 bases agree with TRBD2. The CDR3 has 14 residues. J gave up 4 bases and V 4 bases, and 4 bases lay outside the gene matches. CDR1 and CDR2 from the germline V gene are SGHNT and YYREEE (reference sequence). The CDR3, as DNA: TGTGCCAGCAGCCTAAGGACTAGCGGAGAGACCCAGTACTTC. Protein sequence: CASSLRTSGETQYF. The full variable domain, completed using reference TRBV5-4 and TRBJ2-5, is ETGVTQSPTHLIKTRGQQVTLRCSSQSGHNTVSWYQQALGQGPQFIFQYYREEENGRGNFPPRFSGLQFPNYSSELNVNALELDDSALYLCASSLRTSGETQYFGPGTRLLVL.

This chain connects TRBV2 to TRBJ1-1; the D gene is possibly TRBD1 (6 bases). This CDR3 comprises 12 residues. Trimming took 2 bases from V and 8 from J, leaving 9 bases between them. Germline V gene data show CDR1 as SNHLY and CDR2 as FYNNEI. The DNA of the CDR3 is TGTGCCAGCAGTGAAACCGGGACAGAAGCTTTCTTT. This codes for CASSETGTEAFF.

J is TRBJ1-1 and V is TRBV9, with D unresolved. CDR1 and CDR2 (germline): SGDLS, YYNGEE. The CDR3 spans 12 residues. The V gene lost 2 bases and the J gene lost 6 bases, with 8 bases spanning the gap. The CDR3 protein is CASSVGGPEAFF. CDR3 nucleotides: TGTGCCAGCAGCGTTGGCGGTCCTGAAGCTTTCTTT.

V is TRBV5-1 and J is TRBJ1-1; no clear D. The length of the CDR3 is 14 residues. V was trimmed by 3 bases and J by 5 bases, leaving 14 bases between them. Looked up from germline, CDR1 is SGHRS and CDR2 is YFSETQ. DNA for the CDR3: TGCGCCAGCAGCTCCTTAGAGGGTAGGACTGAAGCTTTCTTT. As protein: CASSSLEGRTEAFF.

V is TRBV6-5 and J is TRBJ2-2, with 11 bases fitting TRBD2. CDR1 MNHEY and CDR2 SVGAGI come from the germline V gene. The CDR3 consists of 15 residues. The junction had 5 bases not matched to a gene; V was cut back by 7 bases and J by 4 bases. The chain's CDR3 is CASNLAGGPTGELFF. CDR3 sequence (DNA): TGTGCCAGCAATTTAGCGGGGGGGCCCACCGGGGAGCTGTTTTTT.